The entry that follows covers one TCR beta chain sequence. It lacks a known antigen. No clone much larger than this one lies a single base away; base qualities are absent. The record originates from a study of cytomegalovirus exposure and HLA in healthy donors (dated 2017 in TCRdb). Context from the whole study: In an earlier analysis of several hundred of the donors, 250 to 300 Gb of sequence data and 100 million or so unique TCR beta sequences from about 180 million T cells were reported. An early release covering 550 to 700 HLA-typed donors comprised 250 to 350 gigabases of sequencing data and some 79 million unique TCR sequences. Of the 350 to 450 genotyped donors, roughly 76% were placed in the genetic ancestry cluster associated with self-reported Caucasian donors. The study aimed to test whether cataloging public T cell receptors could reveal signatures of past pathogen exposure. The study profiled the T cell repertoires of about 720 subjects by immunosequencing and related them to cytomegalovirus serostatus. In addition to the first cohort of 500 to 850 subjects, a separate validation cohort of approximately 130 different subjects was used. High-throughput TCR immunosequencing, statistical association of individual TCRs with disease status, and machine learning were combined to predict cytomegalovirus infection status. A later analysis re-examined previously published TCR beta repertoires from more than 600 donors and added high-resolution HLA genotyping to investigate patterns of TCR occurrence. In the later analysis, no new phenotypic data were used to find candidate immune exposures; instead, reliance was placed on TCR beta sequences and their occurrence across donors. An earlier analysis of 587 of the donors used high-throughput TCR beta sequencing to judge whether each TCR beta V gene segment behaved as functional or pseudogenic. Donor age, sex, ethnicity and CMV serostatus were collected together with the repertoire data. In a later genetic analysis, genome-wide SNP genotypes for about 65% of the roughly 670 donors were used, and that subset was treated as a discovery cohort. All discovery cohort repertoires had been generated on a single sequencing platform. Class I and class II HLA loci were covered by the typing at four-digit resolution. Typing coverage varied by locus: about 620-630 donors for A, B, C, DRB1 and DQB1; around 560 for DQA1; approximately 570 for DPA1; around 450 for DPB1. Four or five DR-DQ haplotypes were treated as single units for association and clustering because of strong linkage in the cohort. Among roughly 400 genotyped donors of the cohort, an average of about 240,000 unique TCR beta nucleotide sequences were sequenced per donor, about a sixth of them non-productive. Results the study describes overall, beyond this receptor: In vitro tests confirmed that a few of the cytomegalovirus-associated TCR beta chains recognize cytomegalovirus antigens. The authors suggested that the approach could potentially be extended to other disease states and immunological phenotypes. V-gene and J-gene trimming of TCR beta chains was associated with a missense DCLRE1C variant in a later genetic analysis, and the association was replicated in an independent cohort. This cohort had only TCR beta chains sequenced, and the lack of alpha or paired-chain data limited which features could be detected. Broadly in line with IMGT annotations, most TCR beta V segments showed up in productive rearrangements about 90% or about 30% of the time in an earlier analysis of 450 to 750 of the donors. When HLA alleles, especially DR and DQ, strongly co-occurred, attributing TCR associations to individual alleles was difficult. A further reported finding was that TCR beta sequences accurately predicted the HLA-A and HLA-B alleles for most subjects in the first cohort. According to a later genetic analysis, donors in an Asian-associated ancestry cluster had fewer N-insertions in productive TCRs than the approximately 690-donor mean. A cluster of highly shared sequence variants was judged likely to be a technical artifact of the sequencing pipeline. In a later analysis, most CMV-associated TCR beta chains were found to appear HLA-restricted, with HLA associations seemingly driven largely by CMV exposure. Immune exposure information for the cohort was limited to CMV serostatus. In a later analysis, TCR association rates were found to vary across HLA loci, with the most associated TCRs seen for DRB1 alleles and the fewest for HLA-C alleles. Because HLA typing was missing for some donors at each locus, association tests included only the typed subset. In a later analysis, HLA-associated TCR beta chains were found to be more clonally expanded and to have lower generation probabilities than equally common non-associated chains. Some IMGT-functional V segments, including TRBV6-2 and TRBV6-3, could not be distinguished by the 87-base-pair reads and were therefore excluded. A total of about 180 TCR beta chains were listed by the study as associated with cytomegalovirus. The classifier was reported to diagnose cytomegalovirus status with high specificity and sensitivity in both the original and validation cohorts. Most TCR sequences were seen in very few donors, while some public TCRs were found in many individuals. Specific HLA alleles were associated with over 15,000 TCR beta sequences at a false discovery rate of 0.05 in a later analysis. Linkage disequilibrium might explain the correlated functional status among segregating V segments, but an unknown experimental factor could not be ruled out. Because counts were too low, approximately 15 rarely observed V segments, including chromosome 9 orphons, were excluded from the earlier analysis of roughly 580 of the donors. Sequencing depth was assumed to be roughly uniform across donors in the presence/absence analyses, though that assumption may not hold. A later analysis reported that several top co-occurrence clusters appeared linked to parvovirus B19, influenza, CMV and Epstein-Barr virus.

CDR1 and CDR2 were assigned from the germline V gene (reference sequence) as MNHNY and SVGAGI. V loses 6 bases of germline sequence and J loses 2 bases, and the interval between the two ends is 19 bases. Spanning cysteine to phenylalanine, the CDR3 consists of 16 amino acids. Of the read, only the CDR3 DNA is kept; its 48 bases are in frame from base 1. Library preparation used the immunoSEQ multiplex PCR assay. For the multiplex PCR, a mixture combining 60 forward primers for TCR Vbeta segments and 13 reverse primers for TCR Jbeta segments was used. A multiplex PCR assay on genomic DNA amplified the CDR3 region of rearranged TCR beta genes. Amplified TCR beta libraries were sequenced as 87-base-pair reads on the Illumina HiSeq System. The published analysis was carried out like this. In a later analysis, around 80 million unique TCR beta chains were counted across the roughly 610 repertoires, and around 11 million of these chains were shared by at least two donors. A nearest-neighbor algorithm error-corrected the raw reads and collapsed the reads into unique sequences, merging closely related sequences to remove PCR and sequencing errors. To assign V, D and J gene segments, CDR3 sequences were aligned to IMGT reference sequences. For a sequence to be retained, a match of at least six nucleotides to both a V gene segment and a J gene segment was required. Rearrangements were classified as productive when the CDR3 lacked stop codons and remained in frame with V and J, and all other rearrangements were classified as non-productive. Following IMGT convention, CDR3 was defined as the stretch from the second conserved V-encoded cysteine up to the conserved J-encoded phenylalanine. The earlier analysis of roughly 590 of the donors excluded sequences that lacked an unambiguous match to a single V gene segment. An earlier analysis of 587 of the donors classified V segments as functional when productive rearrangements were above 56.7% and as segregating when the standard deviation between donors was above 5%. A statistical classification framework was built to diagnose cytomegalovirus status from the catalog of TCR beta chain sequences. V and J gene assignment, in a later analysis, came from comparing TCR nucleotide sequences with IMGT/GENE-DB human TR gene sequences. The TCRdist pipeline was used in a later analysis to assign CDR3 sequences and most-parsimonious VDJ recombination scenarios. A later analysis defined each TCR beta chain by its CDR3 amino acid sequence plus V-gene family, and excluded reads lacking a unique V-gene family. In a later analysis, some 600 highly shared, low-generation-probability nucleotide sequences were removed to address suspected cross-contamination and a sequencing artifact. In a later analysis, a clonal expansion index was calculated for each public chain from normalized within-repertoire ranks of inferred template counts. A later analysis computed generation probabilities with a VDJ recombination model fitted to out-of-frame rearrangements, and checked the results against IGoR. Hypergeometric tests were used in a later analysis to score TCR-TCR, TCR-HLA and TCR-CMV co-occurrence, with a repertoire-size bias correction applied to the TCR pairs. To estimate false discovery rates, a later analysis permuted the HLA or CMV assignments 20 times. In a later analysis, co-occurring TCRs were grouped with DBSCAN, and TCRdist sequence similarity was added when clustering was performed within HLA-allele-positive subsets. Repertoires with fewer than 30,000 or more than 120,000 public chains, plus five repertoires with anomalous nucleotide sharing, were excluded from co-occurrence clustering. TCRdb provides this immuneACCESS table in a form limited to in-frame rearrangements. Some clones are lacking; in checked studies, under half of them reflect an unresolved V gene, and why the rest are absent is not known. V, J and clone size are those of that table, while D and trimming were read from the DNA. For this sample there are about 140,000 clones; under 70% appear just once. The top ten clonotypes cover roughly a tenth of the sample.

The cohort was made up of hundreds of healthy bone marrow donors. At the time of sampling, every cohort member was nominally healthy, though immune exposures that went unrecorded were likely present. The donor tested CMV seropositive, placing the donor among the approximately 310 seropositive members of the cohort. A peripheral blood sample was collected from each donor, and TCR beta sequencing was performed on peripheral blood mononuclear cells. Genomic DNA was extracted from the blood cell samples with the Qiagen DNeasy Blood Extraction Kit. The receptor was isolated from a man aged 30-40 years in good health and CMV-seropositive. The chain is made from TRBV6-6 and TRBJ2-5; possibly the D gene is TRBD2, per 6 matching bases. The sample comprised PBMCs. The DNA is TGTGCCAGCAGCTTAGAACGGGACTCCAGGCAAGAGACCCAGTACTTC. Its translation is CASSLERDSRQETQYF.